Shown below are 13 T cell receptor beta chains from a single sample sequenced in a study of technical replicates of blood from four donors. Assay: immunoSEQ multiplex PCR; the TCRdb copy retains only in-frame clones and omits some. The table includes over 60,000 clones, approximately 93% detected once. Sequencing used T cells isolated from PBMCs. These receptors all come from a human donor in good health.

The V call is TRBV7-9, the J call TRBJ2-1; TRBD2 matches at 7 bases. V dropped 5 bases and J dropped 12; count of bases not matched to a gene: 7. The germline V gene has CDR1 SEHNR and CDR2 FQNEAQ (reference sequence). This CDR3 is 12 amino acids long. The CDR3 sequence is CASSIGSGGQFF. CDR3 sequence (DNA): TGTGCCAGCAGCATCGGGTCGGGGGGGCAGTTCTTC.

This clone was counted once. This chain uses TRBV7-9 with TRBJ2-5, with a tentative D call TRBD2 (6 bases). Germline CDR1 is SEHNR and CDR2 is FQNEAQ (reference sequence). The CDR3 is made up of 13 amino acids. Trimming left V 1 base short and J 4 bases short, with 7 bases between. CDR3 nucleotide sequence: TGTGCCAGCAGCTTAGACGGGAGAGAGACCCAGTACTTC. Translating gives CASSLDGRETQYF.

The V gene is TRBV5-4, the J gene TRBJ2-7; 8 bases map to TRBD2. Germline values: CDR1 SGHNT, CDR2 YYREEE (reference sequence). V lost 9 bases to trimming and J lost 4 bases; unmatched junction nucleotides: 12. The CDR3 totals 14 residues. The CDR3 DNA follows: TGTGCCACAGGAGGGACTAGTGGTTTATACGAGCAGTACTTC. This codes for CATGGTSGLYEQYF.

The rearrangement uses TRBV2 and TRBJ1-5, with D unclear. V was trimmed by 5 bases and J by 9 bases, leaving 20 bases between them. The CDR3 runs to 15 residues. Germline CDR1 and CDR2: SNHLY and FYNNEI. CDR3 residues: CASSRGVLVFSPQHF. DNA of the CDR3: TGTGCCAGCAGTCGCGGGGTTCTTGTATTTTCGCCCCAGCATTTT.

This clone showed up just once. The genes are TRBV27 and TRBJ2-7; TRBD1 matches at 8 bases. With 2 bases clipped from V and 7 bases from J, the junction kept 10 bases outside the gene matches. The germline gives CDR1 MNHEY, CDR2 SMNVEV (reference sequence). The CDR3 spans 15 residues. CDR3: CASSLIGTGGREQYF. The CDR3 bases are TGTGCCAGCAGTTTAATTGGGACAGGCGGCAGGGAGCAGTACTTC.

The rearrangement joins TRBV18 to TRBJ1-2; a weak D match, TRBD1 (5 bases). The CDR3 contains 11 residues. V shed 6 bases and J shed 7 bases, with 9 bases lying between them. Germline V gene sequence: CDR1 KGHSH, CDR2 LQKENI. For the CDR3, the DNA is TGTGCCAGCTCTCCCGGGGGTGGCTACACCTTC. This encodes CASSPGGGYTF.

The rearrangement joins TRBV9 to TRBJ1-1; D uncertain. The CDR3 has 14 amino acids. The V end lost 0 bases, the J end lost 0 bases, and 6 bases lay between the germline ends. Germline V gene data show CDR1 as SGDLS and CDR2 as YYNGEE. CDR3: CASSVGLMNTEAFF. CDR3 sequence (DNA): TGTGCCAGCAGCGTAGGACTTATGAACACTGAAGCTTTCTTT.

The chain is built from TRBV7-9 and TRBJ1-4, with D hard to call. The CDR3 has 14 amino acids. V lost 2 bases to trimming and J lost 8 bases, with 12 bases between them. Germline CDR1 is SEHNR and CDR2 is FQNEAQ (reference sequence). CDR3 coding DNA: TGTGCCAGCAGCTTATTTTTTATAGAAGAAAAACTGTTTTTT. As protein: CASSLFFIEEKLFF.

The J gene is TRBJ2-5, the V gene TRBV13; 9 bases agree with TRBD1. CDR3 size: 15 residues. Germline lookup yields CDR1 PRHDT and CDR2 FYEKMQ (reference sequence). Unmatched junction bases numbered 7, after V lost 0 bases and J lost 8 bases. In DNA form, the CDR3 reads TGTGCCAGCAGCTTAGGCGGCGGACAGGGGTCTACCCAGTACTTC. It translates to CASSLGGGQGSTQYF. The whole variable domain, remainder taken from reference TRBV13 and TRBJ2-5, is AAGVIQSPRHLIKEKRETATLKCYPIPRHDTVYWYQQGPGQDPQFLISFYEKMQSDKGSIPDRFSAQQFSDYHSELNMSSLELGDSALYFCASSLGGGQGSTQYFGPGTRLLVL.

This chain joins TRBV11-3 and TRBJ1-1; D uncertain. The V end was cut by 5 bases, the J end by 3 bases, with 22 bases between. The CDR3 totals 17 residues. Germline assignment: CDR1 SGHNT and CDR2 YENEEA. CDR3 in amino acids: CASSPHPRRERYTEAFF. As DNA, the CDR3 is TGTGCCAGCAGCCCTCACCCCCGGCGGGAGCGTTACACTGAAGCTTTCTTT.

The rearrangement links TRBV10-3 to TRBJ2-5; TRBD1 matches 10 bases. The CDR3 loop spans 14 amino acids. V lost 5 bases and J lost 3; bases outside the gene matches: 3. The V gene's germline CDR1 is ENHRY and CDR2 SYGVKD. The CDR3 here is CAISQGQGKETQYF. The DNA of the CDR3 is TGTGCCATCAGTCAGGGACAGGGGAAAGAGACCCAGTACTTC.

This rearrangement joins TRBV13 to TRBJ2-5; 15 positions match TRBD2. This CDR3 spans 17 amino acids. The germline V gene encodes CDR1 PRHDT and CDR2 FYEKMQ (reference sequence). After removal of 4 bases from V and 5 bases from J, the junction contained 8 bases not matched to a gene. The CDR3 loop reads CASSSRGTSGGRETQYF. CDR3 DNA: TGTGCCAGCAGCTCCCGGGGGACTAGCGGGGGGCGGGAGACCCAGTACTTC. The full variable domain, its missing parts supplied by reference TRBV13 and TRBJ2-5, is AAGVIQSPRHLIKEKRETATLKCYPIPRHDTVYWYQQGPGQDPQFLISFYEKMQSDKGSIPDRFSAQQFSDYHSELNMSSLELGDSALYFCASSSRGTSGGRETQYFGPGTRLLVL.

The chain recombines TRBV13 with TRBJ1-1; D gene ambiguous. Trimming cost V 5 bases and J 6 bases, with 16 bases left between them. This CDR3 spans 14 amino acids. Germline assignment: CDR1 PRHDT and CDR2 FYEKMQ (reference sequence). CDR3 sequence: CASSIGVEGPEAFF. In nucleotides, the CDR3 is TGTGCCAGCAGCATCGGGGTCGAAGGGCCTGAAGCTTTCTTT.